Following are 22 T cell receptor beta chains from one sample sequenced in a study of T cells in Graves' hyperthyroidism and ophthalmopathy. Amplified TCR beta CDR3 regions came from RNA transcripts. Initially, a first-round RT-PCR of the TCR CDR3 employed the HTBI primer set. MiXCR, run by TCRdb on the multiplex PCR reads, gives a single entry per CDR3 protein. This sample has roughly 260,000 distinct CDR3 sequences, with approximately 14% found just once. Sample: blood. The receptors stem from a woman aged 40 to 49 with Graves' hyperthyroidism that later progressed to Graves' ophthalmopathy.

This clonotype has just a few counts. This sequence joins TRBV9 and TRBJ1-2; 7 bases are a match to TRBD1. There are 15 residues in the CDR3. V lost 3 bases and J lost 4; bases outside the gene matches: 9. Germline-derived CDR1 and CDR2 are SGDLS and YYNGEE. The CDR3 sequence is CASSAEGAGGYGYTF. CDR3 bases: TGTGCCAGCAGCGCAGAGGGGGCGGGTGGCTATGGCTACACCTTC.

This clonotype was observed at least ten times. The chain recombines TRBV5-1 with TRBJ2-7; D might be TRBD2 (6 bases). The length of the CDR3 is 17 residues. Deletions cut 4 bases from V and 2 bases from J, with 22 bases between. From germline, CDR1 is SGHRS and CDR2 YFSETQ. The CDR3 loop is CASSKNGGTPGPYEQYF. The CDR3 DNA reads as TGCGCCAGCAGCAAAAACGGCGGGACTCCGGGGCCCTACGAGCAGTACTTC.

This clonotype was counted only a few times. CDR3 sequence: CASSVAGLANYNEQFF. CDR3 bases: TGTGCCAGCAGCGTAGCAGGACTAGCGAACTACAATGAGCAGTTCTTC. V is TRBV9 and J is TRBJ2-1; 9 bases map to TRBD2. CDR1 is SGDLS, CDR2 YYNGEE, per germline. The CDR3 consists of 16 residues. With V trimmed by 0 bases and J by 3 bases, 4 bases remained unmatched. Full variable domain (outside the CDR3, taken from reference TRBV9 and TRBJ2-1): DSGVTQTPKHLITATGQRVTLRCSPRSGDLSVYWYQQSLDQGLQFLIQYYNGEERAKGNILERFSAQQFPDLHSELNLSSLELGDSALYFCASSVAGLANYNEQFFGPGTRLTVL.

The chain employs TRBV18 and TRBJ2-2, with D possibly TRBD1 on 6 matching bases. The CDR3 sequence is 16 residues long. Germline V lookup: CDR1 KGHSH, CDR2 LQKENI. V was clipped by 8 bases and J by 0 bases, with 16 bases between them. CDR3 sequence (DNA): TGTGCCAGCACTTCCCCCAGGGGTCCGAACACCGGGGAGCTGTTTTTT. Translating gives CASTSPRGPNTGELFF.

This clonotype has a count of ten or more. The chain joins TRBV11-2 to TRBJ2-7; D is perhaps TRBD2 (5 bases). In germline, CDR1 is SGHAT, CDR2 FQNNGV. The CDR3 is 14 amino acids. Trimming stripped 2 bases from V and 2 bases from J, with 10 bases between. The CDR3: CASSLLRGTYEQYF. The CDR3 DNA is TGTGCCAGCAGCTTACTTCGGGGTACCTACGAGCAGTACTTC.

This clonotype was counted a few times. A much larger clone sits a single nucleotide away, making a read error possible. This rearrangement joins TRBV2 to TRBJ2-5, with TRBD1 matching over 10 bases. The CDR3 consists of 15 residues. Germline V gives CDR1 SNHLY, CDR2 FYNNEI. The CDR3 region has the DNA TGTGCCAGCAGAGGGACAGGGGACTACCAAGAGGCCCAGTACTTC. Translated, it gives CASRGTGDYQEAQYF.

This clonotype occurred many times. J is TRBJ2-1 and V is TRBV6-1, with D maybe TRBD1 (6 bases). V gave up 6 bases and J gave up 8 bases, with 23 bases separating them. The CDR3 totals 16 residues. CDR1 MNHNS and CDR2 SASEGT come from the germline V gene. CDR3 loop: CASRHQRGIYADEQFF. CDR3 coding DNA: TGTGCCAGCAGGCACCAGAGGGGGATTTATGCCGATGAGCAGTTCTTC.

Ten or more counts support this clonotype. The rearrangement joins TRBV7-3 to TRBJ2-2, with D tentatively TRBD1 (5 bases). Trimming removed 0 bases at V and 1 base at J, with 9 bases between. CDR1 and CDR2 (germline): SGHTA, FQGTGA. The length of the CDR3 is 16 residues. The CDR3 loop reads CASSLTAGLNTGELFF. In DNA form, the CDR3 reads TGTGCCAGCAGCTTAACTGCAGGGTTGAACACCGGGGAGCTGTTTTTT.

This clonotype was seen at least ten times. This chain connects TRBV28 to TRBJ2-1, with 7 bases identical to TRBD1. CDR3 size: 13 residues. V was pared by 6 bases and J by 11 bases, with 10 bases of the junction left unmatched. Germline V CDR1 and CDR2: MDHEN, SYDVKM. The CDR3 DNA follows: TGTGCCAGCAGCCCTGGGACAGCCGATCAGCAGTTCTTC. This sequence encodes CASSPGTADQQFF.

The chain is built from TRBV20-1 and TRBJ2-7; D ambiguous. The CDR3 consists of 16 residues. Germline assignment: CDR1 DFQATT and CDR2 SNEGSKA (reference sequence). The V gene lost 4 bases and the J gene lost 2 bases, with 21 bases spanning the gap. This CDR3 is CSANSVKGLRTYEQYF. DNA for the CDR3: TGCAGTGCTAACTCCGTAAAAGGGCTTAGAACCTACGAGCAGTACTTC.

Concerning this clonotype itself: A much larger clone lies one base from this, so it may be a read error. The chain carries TRBV28 and TRBJ1-2, with D possibly being TRBD1 (5 bases). V lost 5 bases and J lost 5, with 21 bases in between. Looked up from germline, CDR1 is MDHEN and CDR2 is SYDVKM. The CDR3 spans 16 residues. CDR3 nucleotides: TGTGCCAGCAGTGATACGGACGGGGACTCCTATTATGGCTACACCTTC. Translated, it gives CASSDTDGDSYYGYTF.

In its sample, this clonotype was seen many times. The chain combines TRBV27 with TRBJ1-1, with 7 bases fitting TRBD1. J gave up 4 bases and V 5 bases, and 4 bases lay outside the gene matches. In germline, CDR1 is MNHEY, CDR2 SMNVEV (reference sequence). The CDR3 covers 13 residues. CDR3 bases: TGTGCCAGCAGTAGGGGGCCAGGCACTGAAGCTTTCTTT. Translation gives CASSRGPGTEAFF.

This clonotype has ten or more counts. This chain links TRBV20-1 with TRBJ1-1, with 12 positions matching TRBD1. The germline V gene has CDR1 DFQATT and CDR2 SNEGSKA (reference sequence). The CDR3 has 16 amino acids. Losses at the gene ends were 4 bases for V and 10 bases for J; bases not matched to a gene: 16. The CDR3 is CSANPGQGAPTGRAFF. CDR3 coding DNA: TGCAGTGCTAACCCGGGACAGGGGGCTCCCACCGGTAGAGCTTTCTTT.

This clonotype was counted at least ten times. The chain uses TRBV9 and TRBJ2-1; 8 bases fit TRBD1. The J segment lost 6 bases and the V segment lost 2 bases, leaving 1 base of the junction unmatched. From germline, CDR1 is SGDLS and CDR2 YYNGEE. The CDR3 loop spans 13 amino acids. The CDR3 coding sequence is TGTGCCAGCAGCGTTACAGGGGGCAATGAGCAGTTCTTC. Its translation is CASSVTGGNEQFF.

This clonotype was seen ten or more times. V gene TRBV30 combines with J gene TRBJ1-1; D gene ambiguous. V lost 8 bases to trimming and J lost 0 bases, with 16 bases between them. The CDR3 is made up of 14 amino acids. The germline CDR1 and CDR2 sequences are GTSNPN and SVGIG (reference sequence). The CDR3 loop reads CASKGLRMNTEAFF. CDR3 nucleotide sequence: TGTGCCAGCAAAGGTCTCCGAATGAACACTGAAGCTTTCTTT.

The table lists this clonotype with many counts. The chain combines TRBV15 with TRBJ2-7; 11 bases match TRBD1. V lost 5 bases to trimming and J lost 0 bases; unmatched junction nucleotides: 3. The CDR3 totals 15 residues. Germline CDR1 is LNHNV and CDR2 is YYDKDF (reference sequence). The CDR3 protein is CATSSGTGGSYEQYF. The CDR3 nucleotides read TGTGCCACCAGCTCAGGGACAGGGGGCTCCTACGAGCAGTACTTC.

The sample holds many counts of this clonotype. V gene TRBV11-2 combines with J gene TRBJ2-7; 10 bases fit TRBD1. With 5 bases clipped from V and 4 bases from J, the junction kept 23 bases outside the gene matches. The CDR3 sequence is 20 residues long. CDR1 and CDR2 from the germline V gene are SGHAT and FQNNGV. The CDR3 region has the DNA TGTGCCAGCAGCGCTATTGCACCCCTGGTCCGGGACAGGGGCGATTACGAGCAGTACTTC. Translated, it gives CASSAIAPLVRDRGDYEQYF.

Of note for this clonotype: This clone may be a read error of a much larger clone one base away. V usage is TRBV25-1 and J usage is TRBJ2-2; 8 bases line up with TRBD1. The CDR3 covers 14 residues. V lost 9 bases, J lost 3 bases, and 6 bases stayed unmatched. Per germline, CDR1 MGHDK and CDR2 SYGVNS. This chain's CDR3 is CASRQGLHTGELFF. In nucleotides, the CDR3 is TGTGCCAGTAGACAGGGGCTCCACACCGGGGAGCTGTTTTTT.

This clonotype was seen ten or more times. This chain joins TRBV2 and TRBJ2-6; unclear D gene. Germline CDR1 is SNHLY and CDR2 is FYNNEI. Trimming stripped 4 bases from V and 0 bases from J, with 13 bases between. The CDR3 is 17 amino acids. This CDR3 is CASSVTAKSSGANVLTF. The CDR3 coding sequence is TGTGCCAGCAGTGTTACAGCCAAAAGCTCTGGGGCCAACGTCCTGACTTTC.

This clonotype was counted at least ten times. The chain employs TRBV11-2 and TRBJ2-2; 7 positions match TRBD1. CDR3 length: 17 amino acids. Germline CDR1 reads SGHAT; CDR2 reads FQNNGV. After removal of 5 bases from V and 8 bases from J, the junction contained 17 bases not matched to a gene. The CDR3 protein is CASSPFLRTGGAGELFF. In nucleotides, the CDR3 is TGTGCCAGCAGCCCCTTTCTTCGGACAGGCGGCGCGGGGGAGCTGTTTTTT.

At least ten counts were recorded for this clonotype. The V gene is TRBV12-3 or TRBV12-4, the J gene TRBJ1-4, with D perhaps TRBD1 (5 bases). This CDR3 has 15 residues. V lost 3 bases, J lost 4 bases, and 12 bases lay in between. As DNA, the CDR3 is TGTGCCAGCAGTTTCACGGGGGGGAATAATGAAAAACTGTTTTTT. Translation gives CASSFTGGNNEKLFF.

At least ten counts were recorded for this clonotype. This sequence joins TRBV7-9 and TRBJ2-3, with TRBD2 matching over 13 bases. V was clipped by 6 bases and J by 1 base; unmatched bases: 10. In germline, CDR1 is SEHNR, CDR2 FQNEAQ (reference sequence). This CDR3 has 18 amino acids. The CDR3 DNA is TGTGCCAGCAGGTTGAGGACTAGCGGGAGATGGGGCACAGATACGCAGTATTTT. Amino acid sequence: CASRLRTSGRWGTDTQYF.